The 9 T cell receptor beta chains listed next were all sequenced from one sample in a study of control samples from healthy donors and cancer patients. Profiled with immunoSEQ multiplex PCR; TCRdb holds only in-frame clones, not every one. Here the sample spans 130,000 to 150,000 clones, around 92% being singletons. The sequenced sample was blood. The receptor set was obtained from a man younger than 40 in good health.

The genes are TRBV29-1 and TRBJ2-5; D call uncertain. The CDR3 is made up of 12 amino acids. V gave up 6 bases and J gave up 1 base, with 9 bases separating them. The germline gives CDR1 SQVTM, CDR2 ANQGSEA. The CDR3: CSVRRAQETQYF. The CDR3 DNA is TGCAGCGTAAGACGGGCCCAAGAGACCCAGTACTTC.

This chain joins TRBV19 and TRBJ1-2, with TRBD1 matching over 7 bases. Germline values: CDR1 LNHDA, CDR2 SQIVND (reference sequence). The V and J ends lost 9 bases and 6 bases, in that order; junction bases with no gene match: 10. This CDR3 spans 13 amino acids. CDR3 sequence reads: CASRVGQKDGYTF. The CDR3 region has the DNA TGTGCCAGCAGGGTGGGACAGAAAGATGGCTACACCTTC.

This clone was recorded only once. This chain uses TRBV25-1 with TRBJ1-3; D remains ambiguous. V lost 2 bases and J 1 base, leaving 12 bases between the germline ends. The CDR3 contains 16 residues. Germline-derived CDR1 and CDR2 are MGHDK and SYGVNS. CDR3 coding DNA: TGTGCCAGCAGTGAACGACAAATCGGATCTGGAAACACCATATATTTT. Translating it yields CASSERQIGSGNTIYF.

The rearrangement uses TRBV30 and TRBJ1-2; a weak D match, TRBD1 (5 bases). Trimming left V 5 bases short and J 2 bases short, with 9 bases between. CDR1 GTSNPN and CDR2 SVGIG come from the germline V gene (reference sequence). The CDR3 contains 12 residues. CDR3 nucleotides: TGTGCCTGGGACAGTGCAAACTATGGCTACACCTTC. Its protein product is CAWDSANYGYTF. The whole variable domain, filled in from reference TRBV30 and TRBJ1-2, reads SQTIHQWPATLVQPVGSPLSLECTVEGTSNPNLYWYRQAAGRGLQLLFYSVGIGQISSEVPQNLSASRPQDRQFILSSKKLLLSDSGFYLCAWDSANYGYTFGSGTRLTVV.

The genes are TRBV7-9 and TRBJ2-1; 7 nucleotides agree with TRBD2. Germline V lookup: CDR1 SEHNR, CDR2 FQNEAQ (reference sequence). V dropped 1 base and J dropped 6; count of bases not matched to a gene: 9. CDR3 size: 16 residues. In DNA form, the CDR3 reads TGTGCCAGCAGCTTAGGGTCCGGGGGGACCGCCAATGAGCAGTTCTTC. It specifies CASSLGSGGTANEQFF. The complete variable domain, with remaining parts taken from reference TRBV7-9 and TRBJ2-1, reads DTGVSQNPRHKITKRGQNVTFRCDPISEHNRLYWYRQTLGQGPEFLTYFQNEAQLEKSRLLSDRFSAERPKGSFSTLEIQRTEQGDSAMYLCASSLGSGGTANEQFFGPGTRLTVL.

This sequence joins TRBV29-1 and TRBJ2-2; 10 bases line up with TRBD2. Trimming took 5 bases from V and 5 from J; bases not matched to a gene: 8. Germline V gene lookup returns CDR1 SQVTM and CDR2 ANQGSEA. The CDR3 runs 15 residues. The CDR3 loop is CSVLFSGGWTGELFF. The CDR3 bases are TGCAGCGTTCTTTTTAGCGGGGGGTGGACCGGGGAGCTGTTTTTT.

The chain couples TRBV6-1 to TRBJ2-1, with D possibly being TRBD1 (7 bases). This CDR3 is 16 amino acids long. Looked up from germline, CDR1 is MNHNS and CDR2 is SASEGT. V dropped 2 bases and J dropped 5 bases, with 16 bases sitting between them. The CDR3 nucleotides read TGTGCCAGCAGTGAAAGTGGCGGGACAGTTAACAATGAGCAGTTCTTC. Translation: CASSESGGTVNNEQFF.

The gene calls are TRBV7-8 and TRBJ2-1; D gene unclear. The length of the CDR3 is 12 residues. Germline V gene sequence: CDR1 SGHVS, CDR2 FQNEAQ. The ends were cut back, 2 bases at V and 10 bases at J, with 9 bases in the middle. For the CDR3, the DNA is TGTGCCAGCAGCTTAATAAGGGAAGAGCAGTTCTTC. Translated, it gives CASSLIREEQFF.

The CDR3: CASSEQGTGGPTYEQYF. The CDR3 DNA is TGTGCCAGCAGTGAACAAGGGACAGGGGGTCCTACCTACGAGCAGTACTTC. This sequence joins TRBV2 and TRBJ2-7, with TRBD1 identical over 11 bases. The CDR3 has 17 residues. The germline V gene encodes CDR1 SNHLY and CDR2 FYNNEI. With 2 bases clipped from V and 2 bases from J, the junction kept 8 bases outside the gene matches.